A single sample gave rise to the 30 T cell receptor beta chains below, sequenced in a study of T-cell reconstitution after alpha-beta-depleted transplantation in children. A TCRbeta library incorporating unique molecular identifiers was prepared. TCRdb fed the PCR reads into MiXCR, producing one record per CDR3 protein. Seen here are 200,000 to 250,000 distinct CDR3 sequences, about a tenth observed once, and the top ten hold approximately 30%. Sample: PBMCs, taken before TCRalphabeta/CD19-depleted stem cell transplant. The receptors originated from a child under two years old with acute myeloid leukemia, due to receive a stem cell transplant.

The sample holds many counts of this clonotype. V gene TRBV6-2 or TRBV6-3 combines with J gene TRBJ2-7; TRBD1 matches 9 bases. V shed 6 bases and J 0 bases; nucleotides not matched to a gene: 6. The germline CDR1 and CDR2 sequences are MNHEY and SVGEGT. The CDR3 extends over 15 amino acids. CDR3 in amino acids: CASRLPGQGSYEQYF. The CDR3 DNA follows: TGTGCCAGCAGGCTACCGGGACAGGGCTCCTACGAGCAGTACTTC.

This clonotype was found many times. The chain has TRBV18 and TRBJ2-7; TRBD2 aligns across 13 bases. This CDR3 has 18 residues. The ends lost 4 bases at V and 2 bases at J; junction bases unmatched: 11. CDR1 KGHSH and CDR2 LQKENI come from the germline V gene. The CDR3 DNA reads as TGTGCCAGCTCACAACTAGCGGGAGGGCCTGTGGGGACCTACGAGCAGTACTTC. Residues: CASSQLAGGPVGTYEQYF. The full variable domain, its missing parts supplied by reference TRBV18 and TRBJ2-7, is NAGVMQNPRHLVRRRGQEARLRCSPMKGHSHVYWYRQLPEEGLKFMVYLQKENIIDESGMPKERFSAEFPKEGPSILRIQQVVRGDSAAYFCASSQLAGGPVGTYEQYFGPGTRLTVT.

There are many counts of this clonotype. V gene TRBV28 combines with J gene TRBJ2-4, with TRBD1 as a possible D gene (5 bases). The CDR3 is 15 residues long. The V end was cut by 8 bases, the J end by 4 bases, with 18 bases between. Germline loops: CDR1 MDHEN, CDR2 SYDVKM. Here the CDR3 reads CASGQSGRRKNIQYF. The CDR3 DNA reads as TGTGCCAGCGGACAATCGGGCAGGAGAAAAAACATTCAGTACTTC. Using reference TRBV28 and TRBJ2-4 for the parts outside the CDR3, the full variable domain is DVKVTQSSRYLVKRTGEKVFLECVQDMDHENMFWYRQDPGLGLRLIYFSYDVKMKEKGDIPEGYSVSREKKERFSLILESASTNQTSMYLCASGQSGRRKNIQYFGAGTRLSVL.

This clonotype was detected many times. This rearrangement joins TRBV28 to TRBJ1-5; 8 bases line up with TRBD1. Germline CDR1 and CDR2: MDHEN and SYDVKM. Trimming cost V 7 bases and J 3 bases; bases outside gene matches: 5. The CDR3 covers 14 residues. Written as DNA, the CDR3 is TGTGCCAGCACCGAGGACAGGGTCAATCAGCCCCAGCATTTT. This translates into CASTEDRVNQPQHF. Drawing the rest from reference TRBV28 and TRBJ1-5, the complete variable domain is DVKVTQSSRYLVKRTGEKVFLECVQDMDHENMFWYRQDPGLGLRLIYFSYDVKMKEKGDIPEGYSVSREKKERFSLILESASTNQTSMYLCASTEDRVNQPQHFGDGTRLSIL.

At least ten counts were recorded for this clonotype. The rearrangement joins TRBV3-1 to TRBJ1-2, with D possibly TRBD1 on 5 matching bases. The length of the CDR3 is 16 residues. Germline CDR1 LGHDT, CDR2 YNNKEL (reference sequence). V lost 5 bases and J lost 1, with 17 bases in between. Here the CDR3 DNA reads TGTGCCAGCAGCTCAGCCGGAGGAGGGGATAACTATGGCTACACCTTC. It encodes CASSSAGGGDNYGYTF.

This clonotype was observed many times. The chain has TRBV5-4 and TRBJ1-1; tentatively, D is TRBD1 (6 bases). The germline V gene has CDR1 SGHNT and CDR2 YYREEE (reference sequence). The length of the CDR3 is 14 residues. V was trimmed by 0 bases and J by 4 bases, leaving 10 bases between them. The CDR3 spells CASSLGRGGTEAFF. The CDR3 nucleotides read TGTGCCAGCAGCTTGGGCAGGGGCGGCACTGAAGCTTTCTTT.

This clonotype was picked up many times. Compared with germline, one end of the junction differs, possibly owing to a read error. The rearrangement uses TRBV4-1 and TRBJ2-7; TRBD2 matches 13 bases. Germline CDR1 MGHRA, CDR2 YSYEKL. The length of the CDR3 is 16 residues. The chain's CDR3 is CASSSTTSGRAVPRNF. For the CDR3, the DNA is TGCGCCAGCAGCTCGACAACTAGCGGGAGGGCCGTTCCGAGGAACTTC.

This clonotype was recorded at least ten times. This rearrangement joins TRBV6-2 or TRBV6-3 to TRBJ2-5, with a tentative D call TRBD2 (5 bases). The V end was cut by 2 bases, the J end by 0 bases, with 7 bases between. The germline V gene has CDR1 MNHEY and CDR2 SVGEGT. There are 14 residues in the CDR3. CDR3 protein: CASSYTGDQETQYF. CDR3 sequence (DNA): TGTGCCAGCAGTTACACCGGGGACCAAGAGACCCAGTACTTC.

This clonotype appeared many times. The genes are TRBV5-4 and TRBJ2-1; D may be TRBD2 (5 bases). The germline V gene encodes CDR1 SGHNT and CDR2 YYREEE (reference sequence). The CDR3 is 14 amino acids. Trimming removed 0 bases at V and 7 bases at J, with 11 bases between. CDR3 nucleotide sequence: TGTGCCAGCAGCTTGGCTAGCCCACAAAATGAGCAGTTCTTC. Residues: CASSLASPQNEQFF.

To note about this clonotype: One end of the junction varies from germline; a read error may be responsible. The J gene is TRBJ2-7, the V gene TRBV6-5; 13 bases agree with TRBD2. The last part of the DNA fits TRBJ2-5 better; the J call may be wrong. There are 16 residues in the CDR3. Germline V gene sequence: CDR1 MNHEY, CDR2 SVGAGI. The CDR3: CACSYYGTSGKETQYF. As DNA, the CDR3 is TGTGCCTGCAGTTACTACGGGACTAGCGGGAAAGAGACCCAGTACTTC.

This clonotype has ten or more counts. The rearrangement links TRBV5-1 to TRBJ1-6; the D is unclear. From germline, CDR1 is SGHRS and CDR2 YFSETQ. Trimming removed 1 base from V and 4 bases from J, with 6 bases in between. CDR3 length: 14 residues. The chain's CDR3 is CASSLPGYNSPLHF. The DNA for the CDR3 is TGCGCCAGCAGCTTGCCGGGTTATAATTCACCCCTCCACTTT.

This clonotype was counted many times. The J gene is TRBJ2-1, the V gene TRBV20-1, with TRBD2 identical over 7 bases. V dropped 7 bases and J dropped 9; count of bases not matched to a gene: 9. The CDR3 spans 12 residues. Germline V gene sequence: CDR1 DFQATT, CDR2 SNEGSKA (reference sequence). The CDR3 DNA sequence: TGCAGTGGAGGCGGGAGCCCCAGTGAGCAGTTCTTC. Amino acids: CSGGGSPSEQFF.

As to this clonotype: A much larger clone differs by one base, so this may be a read error. V is TRBV5-1 and J is TRBJ2-2, with a possible D match to TRBD1 (5 bases). The CDR3 loop spans 14 amino acids. CDR1 SGHRS and CDR2 YFSETQ come from the germline V gene. Trimming left V 5 bases short and J 0 bases short, with 8 bases between. CDR3 region: CASSGAPNTGELFF. CDR3 in DNA: TGCGCCAGCAGTGGGGCGCCGAACACCGGGGAGCTGTTTTTT.

This clonotype was observed a few times. The V and J genes are TRBV20-1 and TRBJ2-2, with D possibly being TRBD2 (6 bases). Germline CDR1 is DFQATT and CDR2 is SNEGSKA (reference sequence). V gave up 1 base and J gave up 5 bases, with 11 bases separating them. This CDR3 is built from 14 residues. CDR3 residues: CSARGGGRTGELFF. The CDR3 bases are TGCAGTGCTAGAGGTGGAGGGAGGACCGGGGAGCTGTTTTTT.

This clonotype has a count of ten or more. The V and J genes are TRBV20-1 and TRBJ2-3, with 7 bases aligning to TRBD2. V was clipped by 3 bases and J by 5 bases; unmatched bases: 5. The CDR3 consists of 13 residues. Germline V gene data show CDR1 as DFQATT and CDR2 as SNEGSKA (reference sequence). The CDR3 region has the DNA TGCAGTGCTAGGAGGGCGGGGGTAGATACGCAGTATTTT. Encoded protein: CSARRAGVDTQYF.

The sample holds many counts of this clonotype. V usage is TRBV20-1 and J usage is TRBJ2-5; D gene unclear. V dropped 2 bases and J dropped 2 bases, with 0 bases sitting between them. Germline V gene lookup returns CDR1 DFQATT and CDR2 SNEGSKA (reference sequence). CDR3 length: 10 residues. The CDR3 here is CSARQETQYF. The CDR3 coding sequence is TGCAGTGCTAGACAAGAGACCCAGTACTTC.

This clonotype has ten or more counts. The chain combines TRBV24-1 with TRBJ2-5; TRBD2 matches at 7 bases. Germline trimming cut 3 bases from V and 4 bases from J; bases unmatched to any gene: 7. The CDR3 spans 15 residues. Germline V lookup: CDR1 KGHDR, CDR2 SFDVKD. CDR3: CATSDVIGRGETQYF. The CDR3 DNA reads TGTGCCACCAGTGATGTTATTGGGAGGGGAGAGACCCAGTACTTC.

In this sample, this clonotype turned up many times. V usage is TRBV7-2 and J usage is TRBJ2-7, with D hard to call. The CDR3 extends over 12 amino acids. The V gene lost 5 bases and the J gene lost 7 bases, with 12 bases spanning the gap. Germline V lookup: CDR1 SGHTA, CDR2 FQGNSA. The CDR3 protein is CASSRIQWEQYF. The CDR3 DNA follows: TGTGCCAGCAGCCGAATACAGTGGGAGCAGTACTTC.

There are many counts of this clonotype. This chain links TRBV28 with TRBJ2-1; D not certain. Germline lookup yields CDR1 MDHEN and CDR2 SYDVKM. The CDR3 totals 16 residues. The V end was cut by 2 bases, the J end by 0 bases, with 11 bases between. The CDR3 nucleotides are TGTGCCAGCAGTTTAAAAGGCAGATCCTCCTACAATGAGCAGTTCTTC. It translates to CASSLKGRSSYNEQFF.

J is TRBJ2-1 and V is TRBV14; 9 bases are a match to TRBD2. Germline values: CDR1 SGHDN, CDR2 FVKESK. This CDR3 is built from 18 residues. Germline trimming cut 6 bases from V and 0 bases from J; bases unmatched to any gene: 12. The CDR3 DNA follows: TGTGCCAGCAGTGGTATAGCGGGAGCTTGGAGCTCCTACAATGAGCAGTTCTTC. This gives the protein CASSGIAGAWSSYNEQFF.

This clonotype was seen ten or more times. This chain uses TRBV7-2 with TRBJ1-3; TRBD1 is a possible D gene (6 bases). Germline loops: CDR1 SGHTA, CDR2 FQGNSA. CDR3 length equals 15 residues. V gave up 2 bases and J gave up 4 bases, with 12 bases separating them. The CDR3 DNA reads as TGTGCCAGCAGCTTACAGGGGTTGTGGGGAAACACCATATATTTT. Translating gives CASSLQGLWGNTIYF.

This clonotype showed up many times. The rearrangement links TRBV14 to TRBJ2-2, with D maybe TRBD1 (5 bases). The CDR3 contains 16 residues. Per germline, CDR1 SGHDN and CDR2 FVKESK. Trimming left V 2 bases short and J 2 bases short, with 12 bases between. CDR3 nucleotide sequence: TGTGCCAGCAGCCAACAACAGGTCTCCAACACCGGGGAGCTGTTTTTT. Its protein is CASSQQQVSNTGELFF. Based on the CDR3 plus reference TRBV14 and TRBJ2-2, the full variable domain is EAGVTQFPSHSVIEKGQTVTLRCDPISGHDNLYWYRRVMGKEIKFLLHFVKESKQDESGMPNNRFLAERTGGTYSTLKVQPAELEDSGVYFCASSQQQVSNTGELFFGEGSRLTVL.

This clonotype came up many times. The chain joins TRBV6-2 or TRBV6-3 to TRBJ1-5, with D possibly TRBD1 on 6 matching bases. This CDR3 spans 15 amino acids. The ends were cut back, 6 bases at V and 5 bases at J, with 17 bases in the middle. Germline V gene data show CDR1 as MNHEY and CDR2 as SVGEGT. The CDR3 region is CASRPGTSADQPQHF. In nucleotides, the CDR3 is TGTGCCAGCAGACCCGGGACATCGGCTGATCAGCCCCAGCATTTT.

This clonotype was seen repeatedly, ten times or more. The rearrangement links TRBV6-5 to TRBJ2-7; D gene unclear. Germline V gene data show CDR1 as MNHEY and CDR2 as SVGAGI. The CDR3 contains 13 residues. Deletions cut 2 bases from V and 1 base from J, with 6 bases between. CDR3: CASSYGESYEQYF. For the CDR3, the DNA is TGTGCCAGCAGTTACGGAGAATCCTACGAGCAGTACTTC.

At least ten counts were recorded for this clonotype. The chain recombines TRBV14 with TRBJ2-7; D might be TRBD1 or TRBD2, each matching 6 bases. The CDR3 has 15 amino acids. Trimming removed 4 bases from V and 3 bases from J, with 16 bases in between. Per germline, CDR1 SGHDN and CDR2 FVKESK. The CDR3 bases are TGTGCCAGCAGCCCACGGATGGGGGGCTTCTACGAGCAGTACTTC. Residues: CASSPRMGGFYEQYF.

This clonotype was detected ten times or more. V and J are TRBV20-1 and TRBJ1-1; D is unclear. CDR3 length equals 11 residues. V lost 2 bases and J lost 4, with 5 bases in between. CDR1 is DFQATT and CDR2 is SNEGSKA in the germline V gene (reference sequence). The CDR3 loop reads CSARPLTEAFF. For the CDR3, the DNA is TGCAGTGCTAGACCTCTCACTGAAGCTTTCTTT.

There are many counts of this clonotype. This chain uses TRBV2 with TRBJ2-2; weak D call: TRBD2 (6 bases). V was trimmed by 6 bases and J by 4 bases, leaving 9 bases between them. The CDR3 spans 13 residues. The germline V gene encodes CDR1 SNHLY and CDR2 FYNNEI. CDR3 amino acids: CASRRDFTGELFF. Here the CDR3 DNA reads TGTGCCAGCAGACGGGACTTCACCGGGGAGCTGTTTTTT.

This clonotype appeared a few times. The CDR3: CASSFSRANVLTF. DNA for the CDR3: TGTGCCAGCAGCTTTTCTAGGGCCAACGTCCTGACTTTC. V usage is TRBV5-6 and J usage is TRBJ2-6; no definite D call. This CDR3 has 13 residues. The germline V and J ends were trimmed by 2 bases and 5 bases, with 5 bases remaining between them. Germline V CDR1 and CDR2: SGHDT, YYEEEE.

This clonotype was picked up many times. This chain links TRBV11-3 with TRBJ2-1; 13 nucleotides match TRBD2. The J segment lost 5 bases and the V segment lost 3 bases, leaving 10 bases of the junction unmatched. CDR1 and CDR2 (germline): SGHNT, YENEEA. The CDR3 is made up of 18 amino acids. The chain's CDR3 is CASSFWRTSGSGHNEQFF. The CDR3, as DNA: TGTGCCAGCAGCTTCTGGAGGACTAGCGGGAGCGGGCACAATGAGCAGTTCTTC.

This clonotype was observed many times. The V gene is TRBV20-1, the J gene TRBJ2-7; no clear D. There are 12 residues in the CDR3. Germline V gene lookup returns CDR1 DFQATT and CDR2 SNEGSKA (reference sequence). V was trimmed by 3 bases and J by 0 bases, leaving 6 bases between them. In DNA, the CDR3 is TGCAGTGCTAGGCCGAGCTCCTACGAGCAGTACTTC. It encodes CSARPSSYEQYF.